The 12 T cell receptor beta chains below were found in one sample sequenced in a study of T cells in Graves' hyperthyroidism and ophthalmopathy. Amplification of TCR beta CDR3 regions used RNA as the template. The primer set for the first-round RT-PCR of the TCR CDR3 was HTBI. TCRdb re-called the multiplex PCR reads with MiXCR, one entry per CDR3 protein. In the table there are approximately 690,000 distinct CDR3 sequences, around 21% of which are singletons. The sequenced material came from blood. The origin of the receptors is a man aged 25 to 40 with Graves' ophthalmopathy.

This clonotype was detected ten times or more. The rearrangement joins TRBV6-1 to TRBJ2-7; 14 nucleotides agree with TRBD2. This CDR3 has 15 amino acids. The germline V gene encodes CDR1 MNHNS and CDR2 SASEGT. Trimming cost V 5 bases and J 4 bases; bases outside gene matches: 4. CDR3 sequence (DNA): TGTGCCAGCAGTTGGGGACTAGCGGGAGCGTACGAGCAGTACTTC. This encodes CASSWGLAGAYEQYF.

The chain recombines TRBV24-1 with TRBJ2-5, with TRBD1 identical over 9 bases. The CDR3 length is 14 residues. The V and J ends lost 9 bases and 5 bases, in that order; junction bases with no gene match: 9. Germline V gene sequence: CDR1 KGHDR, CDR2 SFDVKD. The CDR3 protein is CATGDTGGLETQYF. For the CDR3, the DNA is TGTGCCACCGGAGACACAGGGGGCTTGGAGACCCAGTACTTC.

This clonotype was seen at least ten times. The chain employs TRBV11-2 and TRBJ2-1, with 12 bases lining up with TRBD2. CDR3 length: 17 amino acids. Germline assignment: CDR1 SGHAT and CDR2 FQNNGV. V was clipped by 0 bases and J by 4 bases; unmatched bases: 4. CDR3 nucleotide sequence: TGTGCCAGCAGCTTAGAAGAGACTAGCGGGGGTTACAATGAGCAGTTCTTC. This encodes CASSLEETSGGYNEQFF.

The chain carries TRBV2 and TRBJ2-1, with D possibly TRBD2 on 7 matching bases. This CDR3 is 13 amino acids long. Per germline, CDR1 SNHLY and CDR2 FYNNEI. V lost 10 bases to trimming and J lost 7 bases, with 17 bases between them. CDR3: CATGGLGGNEQFF. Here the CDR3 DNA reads TGTGCCACGGGGGGTCTAGGGGGGAATGAGCAGTTCTTC.

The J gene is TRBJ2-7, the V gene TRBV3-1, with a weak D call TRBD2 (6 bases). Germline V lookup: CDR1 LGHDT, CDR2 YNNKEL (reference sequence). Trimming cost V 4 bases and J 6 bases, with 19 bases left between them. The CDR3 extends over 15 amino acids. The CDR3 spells CASSLRGPIGSEQYF. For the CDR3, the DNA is TGTGCCAGCAGCCTGAGGGGTCCCATCGGGAGCGAGCAGTACTTC.

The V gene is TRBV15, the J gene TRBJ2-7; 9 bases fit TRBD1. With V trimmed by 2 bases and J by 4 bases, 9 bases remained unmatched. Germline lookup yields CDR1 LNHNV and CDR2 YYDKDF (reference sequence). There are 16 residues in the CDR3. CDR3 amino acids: CATSRRNRDRAYEQYF. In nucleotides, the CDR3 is TGTGCCACCAGCAGACGAAACCGGGACAGGGCTTACGAGCAGTACTTC. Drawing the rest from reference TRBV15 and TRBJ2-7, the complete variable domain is DAMVIQNPRYQVTQFGKPVTLSCSQTLNHNVMYWYQQKSSQAPKLLFHYYDKDFNNEADTPDNFQSRRPNTSFCFLDIRSPGLGDTAMYLCATSRRNRDRAYEQYFGPGTRLTVT.

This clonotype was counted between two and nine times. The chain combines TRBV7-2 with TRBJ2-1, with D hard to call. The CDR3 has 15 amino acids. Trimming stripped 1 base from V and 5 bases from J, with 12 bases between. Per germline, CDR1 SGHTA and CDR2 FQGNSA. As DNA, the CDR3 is TGTGCCAGCAGCTTAGGACGTCGCCAAAACAATGAGCAGTTCTTC. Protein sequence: CASSLGRRQNNEQFF.

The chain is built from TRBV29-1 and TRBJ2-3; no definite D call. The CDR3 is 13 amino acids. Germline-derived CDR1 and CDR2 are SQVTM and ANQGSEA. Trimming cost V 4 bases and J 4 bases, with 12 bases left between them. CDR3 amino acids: CSVGSSEPDTQYF. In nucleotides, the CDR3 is TGCAGCGTTGGCTCTTCGGAGCCAGATACGCAGTATTTT.

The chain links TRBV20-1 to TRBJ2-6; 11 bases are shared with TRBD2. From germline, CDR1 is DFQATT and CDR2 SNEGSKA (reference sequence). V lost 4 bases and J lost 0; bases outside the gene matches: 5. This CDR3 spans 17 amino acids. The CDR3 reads CSATGLADSSGANVLTF. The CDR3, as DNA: TGCAGTGCTACGGGACTAGCGGATAGCTCTGGGGCCAACGTCCTGACTTTC.

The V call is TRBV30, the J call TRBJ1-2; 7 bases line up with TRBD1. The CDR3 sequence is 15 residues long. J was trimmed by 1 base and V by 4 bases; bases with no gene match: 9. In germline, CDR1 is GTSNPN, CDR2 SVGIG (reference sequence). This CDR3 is CAWISGQEYNYGYTF. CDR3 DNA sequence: TGTGCCTGGATCTCCGGACAGGAATATAACTATGGCTACACCTTC.

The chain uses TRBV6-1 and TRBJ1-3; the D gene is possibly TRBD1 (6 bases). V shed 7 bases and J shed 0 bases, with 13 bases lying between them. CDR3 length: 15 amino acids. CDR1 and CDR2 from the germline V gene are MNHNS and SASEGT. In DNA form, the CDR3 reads TGTGCCAGCACGGGGGGCGGCCTCTCTGGAAACACCATATATTTT. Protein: CASTGGGLSGNTIYF.

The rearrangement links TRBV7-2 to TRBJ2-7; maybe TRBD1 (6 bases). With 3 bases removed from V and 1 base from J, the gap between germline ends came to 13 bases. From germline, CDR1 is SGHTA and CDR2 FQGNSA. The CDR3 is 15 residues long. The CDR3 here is CASSFQQGASYEQYF. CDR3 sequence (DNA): TGTGCCAGCAGCTTCCAACAGGGAGCATCCTACGAGCAGTACTTC.